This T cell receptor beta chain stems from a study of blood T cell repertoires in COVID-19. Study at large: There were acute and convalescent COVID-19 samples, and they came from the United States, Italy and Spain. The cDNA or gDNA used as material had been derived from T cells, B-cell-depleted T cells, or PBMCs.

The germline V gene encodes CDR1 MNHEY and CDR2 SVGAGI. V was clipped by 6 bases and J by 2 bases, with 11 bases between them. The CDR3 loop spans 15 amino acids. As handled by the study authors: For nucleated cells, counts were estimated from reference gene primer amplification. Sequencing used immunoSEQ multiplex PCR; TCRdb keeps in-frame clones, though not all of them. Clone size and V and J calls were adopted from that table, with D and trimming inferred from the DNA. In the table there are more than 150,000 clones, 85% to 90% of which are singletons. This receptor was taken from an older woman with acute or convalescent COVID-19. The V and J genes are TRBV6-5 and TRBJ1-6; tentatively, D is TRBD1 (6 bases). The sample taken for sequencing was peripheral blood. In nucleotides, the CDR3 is TGTGCCAGCAGCCGGGGACAAACCTATAATTCACCCCTCCACTTT. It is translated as CASSRGQTYNSPLHF.